This T cell receptor (beta chain) was profiled in a study of blood T cells in healthy people across ages. Using a J-beta primer mix together with a sample-barcoded 5' primer, a second PCR was run for roughly 7 to 12 cycles. TCRdb analysed the 5' RACE reads with MiXCR anew, one entry per CDR3 protein. The table includes about 1.7 million distinct CDR3 sequences, under 30% detected once. This CDR3 comprises 14 residues. Germline V lookup: CDR1 MNHEY, CDR2 SVGAGI. Trimming removed 10 bases from V and 3 bases from J, with 18 bases in between. For every donor, a draw yielded around 10 milliliters of peripheral blood.

This receptor was taken from a woman younger than 45 in good health. Sequenced sample: blood. The chain is built from TRBV6-5 and TRBJ1-1; D call uncertain. CDR3 nucleotide sequence: TGTGCCACCCCTTGGGGATCCGAGGACACTGAAGCTTTCTTT. Protein product: CATPWGSEDTEAFF.